These 23 T cell receptor beta chains came from one sample sequenced in a study of shared clonotypes between healthy human individuals (dated by TCRdb to the early 2020s). Receptors were amplified or captured by the immunoSEQ multiplex PCR assay. The clones in this table, taken by TCRdb from immuneACCESS, are in-frame only. Not every clone is retained; where verified, under half of the shortfall comes from an unresolved V gene, and the cause of the rest is unknown. A total of more than 550,000 clones appear in this sample, 92% of them only once. In total, the top ten clones hold roughly 22% of the sample. For the CD8 naive samples, CD45RO-negative cells were positively selected for CCR7, yielding a CD45RA+CCR7+ population from which TemRA cells were excluded. The sequencing sample was made of naive CD8+ T cells sorted from blood. Read against the paper, the sample's cell subset or site label means: CD45RA+CCR7+. The source of these receptors is a man between 25 and 39 years old in good health.

V is TRBV15 and J is TRBJ1-4; D ambiguous. The germline CDR1 and CDR2 sequences are LNHNV and YYDKDF (reference sequence). CDR3 length equals 16 residues. V gave up 6 bases and J gave up 3 bases, with 17 bases separating them. CDR3 DNA sequence: TGTGCCACCAGTAAGACTCTCTTTGGGGCTAATGAAAAACTGTTTTTT. Protein sequence: CATSKTLFGANEKLFF.

The chain has TRBV7-6 and TRBJ2-7; no definite D call. Trimming removed 5 bases from V and 2 bases from J, with 10 bases in between. The CDR3 is made up of 13 amino acids. Germline V gene sequence: CDR1 SGHVS, CDR2 FNYEAQ. The CDR3 reads CASSPSLTYEQYF. The CDR3 DNA reads TGTGCCAGCAGCCCGTCCCTAACCTACGAGCAGTACTTC.

The chain employs TRBV28 and TRBJ1-4, with D perhaps TRBD1 (6 bases). This CDR3 region has 13 residues. Trimming shortened V by 5 bases and J by 12 bases, and 16 bases separated the two germline ends. Per germline, CDR1 MDHEN and CDR2 SYDVKM. The CDR3 loop is CASSGLDRIQLFF. The CDR3 coding sequence is TGTGCCAGCAGTGGCCTAGACAGGATCCAACTGTTTTTT.

The chain uses TRBV27 and TRBJ2-7; TRBD1 matches 9 bases. Germline trimming cut 3 bases from V and 3 bases from J; bases unmatched to any gene: 6. There are 15 residues in the CDR3. The germline gives CDR1 MNHEY, CDR2 SMNVEV (reference sequence). In DNA, the CDR3 is TGTGCCAGCAGTTTCGTGGGGACAGGGTACTACGAGCAGTACTTC. As protein: CASSFVGTGYYEQYF.

J is TRBJ2-2 and V is TRBV9; the D is unclear. The CDR3 covers 17 residues. Trimming left V 2 bases short and J 6 bases short, with 20 bases between. CDR1 and CDR2 from the germline V gene are SGDLS and YYNGEE. As DNA, the CDR3 is TGTGCCAGCAGCGTCAATCCCAACGTGCGTCCGGCCGGGGAGCTGTTTTTT. Its translation: CASSVNPNVRPAGELFF.

V and J are TRBV7-9 and TRBJ2-3; a weak D match, TRBD2 (5 bases). CDR3 length: 15 residues. V gave up 5 bases and J gave up 0 bases, with 12 bases separating them. The germline V gene has CDR1 SEHNR and CDR2 FQNEAQ (reference sequence). CDR3 sequence: CASSPSGVSTDTQYF. CDR3 coding DNA: TGTGCCAGCAGCCCAAGCGGAGTTAGCACAGATACGCAGTATTTT.

This clone has only one observation. The chain links TRBV29-1 to TRBJ2-1; D uncertain. Deletions cut 3 bases from V and 2 bases from J, with 8 bases between. This CDR3 spans 13 amino acids. Germline lookup yields CDR1 SQVTM and CDR2 ANQGSEA. The CDR3 region is CSVESPPYNEQFF. CDR3 bases: TGCAGCGTTGAGAGCCCGCCCTACAATGAGCAGTTCTTC.

V usage is TRBV5-1 and J usage is TRBJ2-1, with 13 bases aligning to TRBD2. V was clipped by 0 bases and J by 7 bases; unmatched bases: 10. This CDR3 contains 18 residues. Germline CDR1 SGHRS, CDR2 YFSETQ. CDR3 DNA sequence: TGCGCCAGCAGCTTGGTAGCGACTAGCGGGAGGATAGGTAATGAGCAGTTCTTC. Encoded protein: CASSLVATSGRIGNEQFF.

J is TRBJ2-3 and V is TRBV28, with D possibly TRBD1 on 6 matching bases. Between the trimmed V and J ends, which lost 2 bases and 6 bases, there was a span of 15 bases. CDR1 and CDR2 (germline): MDHEN, SYDVKM. This CDR3 is 15 amino acids long. This CDR3 is CASSLIWDIEDTQYF. CDR3 DNA sequence: TGTGCCAGCAGTTTAATATGGGACATAGAGGATACGCAGTATTTT.

This clone came up once. The gene calls are TRBV7-9 and TRBJ2-7; D perhaps matches TRBD1 (6 bases). This CDR3 contains 15 residues. The germline V gene encodes CDR1 SEHNR and CDR2 FQNEAQ (reference sequence). The V and J ends lost 0 bases and 3 bases respectively, with 12 bases between them. Here the CDR3 DNA reads TGTGCCAGCAGCTTAGCCAGGGGAGCTAGCTACGAGCAGTACTTC. This codes for CASSLARGASYEQYF.

V gene TRBV9 combines with J gene TRBJ2-7; TRBD2 is a possible D gene (6 bases). Germline assignment: CDR1 SGDLS and CDR2 YYNGEE. Trimming took 0 bases from V and 4 from J, leaving 11 bases between them. The CDR3 length is 14 residues. DNA for the CDR3: TGTGCCAGCAGCGTAGAGCCCGGGAGTTACGAGCAGTACTTC. Residues: CASSVEPGSYEQYF.

CDR3 DNA: TGCGCCAGCAGCTTGGACGAAACCTACAATGAGCAGTTCTTC. Residues: CASSLDETYNEQFF. The rearrangement links TRBV5-1 to TRBJ2-1, with no clear D. The CDR3 loop spans 14 amino acids. Germline assignment: CDR1 SGHRS and CDR2 YFSETQ. V shed 0 bases and J shed 2 bases, with 6 bases lying between them.

The chain is built from TRBV13 and TRBJ1-1; D might be TRBD1 (5 bases). This CDR3 is 13 amino acids long. Germline CDR1 and CDR2: PRHDT and FYEKMQ (reference sequence). Trimming shortened V by 3 bases and J by 1 base, and 6 bases separated the two germline ends. CDR3: CASSFQGNTEAFF. The DNA for the CDR3 is TGTGCCAGCAGCTTCCAGGGGAACACTGAAGCTTTCTTT.

The rearrangement links TRBV4-3 to TRBJ2-3; possibly TRBD1 or TRBD2 for D (5 bases each). This CDR3 is 19 amino acids long. Germline V gene lookup returns CDR1 LGHNA and CDR2 YSLEER. V was clipped by 2 bases and J by 4 bases, with 25 bases between them. CDR3: CASSQRRLPMGESADTQYF. CDR3 bases: TGCGCCAGCAGCCAAAGAAGGCTGCCGATGGGGGAGTCGGCAGATACGCAGTATTTT.

Regarding this clone: In the same sample, other DNA sequences code for this CDR3. The V and J genes are TRBV5-1 and TRBJ2-1; D is perhaps TRBD2 (6 bases). There are 15 residues in the CDR3. V lost 4 bases to trimming and J lost 4 bases, with 15 bases between them. Germline loops: CDR1 SGHRS, CDR2 YFSETQ. CDR3 sequence: CASSLGTGLYNEQFF. Here the CDR3 DNA reads TGCGCCAGCAGCCTGGGGACTGGACTATACAATGAGCAGTTCTTC.

J is TRBJ2-7 and V is TRBV7-9; either TRBD1 or TRBD2 may fit D (5 bases each). The CDR3 sequence is 16 residues long. Per germline, CDR1 SEHNR and CDR2 FQNEAQ (reference sequence). Deletions cut 5 bases from V and 0 bases from J, with 17 bases between. The CDR3 region is CASSPTVGEPSYEQYF. The CDR3, as DNA: TGTGCCAGCAGCCCAACAGTGGGGGAGCCCTCCTACGAGCAGTACTTC. Full variable domain (missing parts from reference TRBV7-9 and TRBJ2-7): DTGVSQNPRHKITKRGQNVTFRCDPISEHNRLYWYRQTLGQGPEFLTYFQNEAQLEKSRLLSDRFSAERPKGSFSTLEIQRTEQGDSAMYLCASSPTVGEPSYEQYFGPGTRLTVT.

The CDR3 sequence: CATSRDLTSQETQYF. For the CDR3, the DNA is TGTGCCACCAGCAGAGATCTCACTAGCCAAGAGACCCAGTACTTC. V gene TRBV15 combines with J gene TRBJ2-5; D is possibly TRBD2 (5 bases). Germline V gives CDR1 LNHNV, CDR2 YYDKDF (reference sequence). CDR3 length: 15 amino acids. Trimming removed 0 bases from V and 1 base from J, with 9 bases in between.

The chain couples TRBV28 to TRBJ1-4; D may be TRBD1 (5 bases). The ends were cut back, 5 bases at V and 6 bases at J, with 19 bases in the middle. The CDR3 is made up of 16 amino acids. The germline V gene encodes CDR1 MDHEN and CDR2 SYDVKM. CDR3 sequence reads: CASSAVTRDGHEKLFF. CDR3 coding DNA: TGTGCCAGCAGTGCCGTGACCCGGGACGGCCATGAAAAACTGTTTTTT.

Of note for this clone: This CDR3 is also generated by other DNA sequences in the sample. The chain has TRBV7-6 and TRBJ2-1; 9 nucleotides line up with TRBD2. Trimming at V came to 1 base and at J to 3 bases, leaving 1 base not matched to a gene. There are 15 residues in the CDR3. Germline loops: CDR1 SGHVS, CDR2 FNYEAQ. The CDR3 sequence: CASSLGLADYNEQFF. The CDR3 DNA is TGTGCCAGCAGCTTAGGACTAGCGGACTACAATGAGCAGTTCTTC.

CDR3 residues: CASSSPGTRRNEQFF. Written as DNA, the CDR3 is TGTGCCAGCAGCTCCCCCGGGACTAGACGGAATGAGCAGTTCTTC. The chain carries TRBV7-2 and TRBJ2-1; 8 bases map to TRBD2. Germline V gene data show CDR1 as SGHTA and CDR2 as FQGNSA. This CDR3 has 15 amino acids. V shed 4 bases and J 7 bases; nucleotides not matched to a gene: 9.

This sequence joins TRBV28 and TRBJ2-3, with 13 bases aligning to TRBD2. Unmatched junction bases numbered 11, after V lost 9 bases and J lost 5 bases. The CDR3 extends over 16 amino acids. The V gene's germline CDR1 is MDHEN and CDR2 SYDVKM. CDR3 amino acids: CASRGGLAGVIDTQYF. The CDR3 DNA reads TGTGCCAGTCGGGGAGGACTAGCGGGAGTTATAGATACGCAGTATTTT. Filled out from reference TRBV28 and TRBJ2-3, the complete variable domain reads DVKVTQSSRYLVKRTGEKVFLECVQDMDHENMFWYRQDPGLGLRLIYFSYDVKMKEKGDIPEGYSVSREKKERFSLILESASTNQTSMYLCASRGGLAGVIDTQYFGPGTRLTVL.

The V call is TRBV27, the J call TRBJ2-3; perhaps TRBD1 as D (5 bases). Trimming removed 4 bases at V and 0 bases at J, with 14 bases between. The CDR3 is 16 residues long. In germline, CDR1 is MNHEY, CDR2 SMNVEV (reference sequence). The CDR3 region has the DNA TGTGCCAGCAGTTCCGGAGACAGATGGAGCACAGATACGCAGTATTTT. Translation: CASSSGDRWSTDTQYF.

In this sample, this clone turned up once. The chain combines TRBV27 with TRBJ1-4; no reliable D call. CDR1 and CDR2 from the germline V gene are MNHEY and SMNVEV (reference sequence). V was shortened by 6 bases and J by 6 bases, with 20 bases between the two germline ends. CDR3 length: 16 residues. In DNA, the CDR3 is TGTGCCAGCAGCTTCCTCAAGATTGGTGGGGATGAAAAACTGTTTTTT. Encoded protein: CASSFLKIGGDEKLFF.